The rows below give T cell receptor beta chains drawn from one sample of a study of cytomegalovirus exposure and HLA in healthy donors. Assay used: immunoSEQ multiplex PCR; TCRdb lists only in-frame clones, some missing. The table records some 200,000 clones, around nine tenths of them present only once. Sequencing was carried out using PBMCs. These receptors originate from a woman aged 18-30 years in good health and CMV-seronegative. The CDR3 runs from the conserved cysteine through the conserved F or W. A D gene is named only where the DNA matches it firmly. Clone size is not always given. Where it is, it says once, few, many or a class for expanded clones.

CDR3 protein	CDR3 DNA	clone size	D gene	V gene	J gene
CASSFPGSTEAFF	TGTGCCAGCAGCTTCCCGGGGAGCACTGAAGCTTTCTTT	few	NA	TRBV5-4	TRBJ1-1
CASSSDRALRFDYTF	TGTGCCAGCAGTTCGGACAGGGCTTTGAGATTTGACTACACCTTC	NA	TRBD1	TRBV6-5	TRBJ1-2
CSVGTGTHEQYF	TGCAGCGTGGGGACAGGGACCCACGAGCAGTACTTC	once	TRBD1	TRBV29-1	TRBJ2-7
CASTSSRGIVGYTF	TGTGCCAGCACCTCTAGCCGTGGCATCGTGGGCTACACCTTC	once	NA	TRBV27	TRBJ1-2
CASSDRRSVSEQYF	TGCGCCAGCAGCGACCGGCGGTCAGTTAGCGAGCAGTACTTC	NA	NA	TRBV5-1	TRBJ2-7
CASSLAGAHEKLFF	TGCGCCAGCAGCTTGGCAGGGGCGCATGAAAAACTGTTTTTT	NA	NA	TRBV5-1	TRBJ1-4
CASSLVRGGIYEQYF	TGTGCCAGCAGCTTGGTGCGGGGAGGGATATACGAGCAGTACTTC	once	TRBD2	TRBV5-6	TRBJ2-7
CASSTELRHYNEQFF	TGTGCCAGCAGTACTGAGCTGCGCCACTACAATGAGCAGTTCTTC	NA	NA	TRBV27	TRBJ2-1
CASKGGQGAQEQYF	TGTGCCAGCAAGGGCGGACAGGGGGCGCAGGAGCAGTACTTC	NA	TRBD1	TRBV6-6	TRBJ2-7
CASSLGTDEKLFF	TGTGCCAGCAGCCTTGGGACAGATGAAAAACTGTTTTTT	once	TRBD1	TRBV5-4	TRBJ1-4
CASSPTPSGGGYAQQYF	TGCGCCAGCAGCCCTACGCCTAGCGGGGGTGGCTACGCGCAGCAGTACTTC	NA	TRBD2	TRBV4-1	TRBJ2-7
CASSPTGGITGELFF	TGTGCCAGCAGCCCCACAGGGGGCATTACCGGGGAGCTGTTTTTT	once	TRBD1	TRBV5-4	TRBJ2-2
CASSDSRQGQNYGYTF	TGTGCCAGTAGTGACTCAAGACAGGGACAGAACTATGGCTACACCTTC	NA	TRBD1	TRBV19	TRBJ1-2
CASSLENSVLYEQYF	TGCGCCAGCAGCTTGGAGAATAGCGTGCTCTACGAGCAGTACTTC	once	NA	TRBV5-1	TRBJ2-7
CASSLVAAADTQYF	TGTGCCAGCAGCTTAGTTGCGGCCGCAGATACGCAGTATTTT	NA	NA	TRBV11-3	TRBJ2-3
CASSPGKPYGYTF	TGTGCCAGTAGTCCAGGGAAACCCTATGGCTACACCTTC	NA	NA	TRBV19	TRBJ1-2
CASSIRDRDTEAFF	TGTGCCAGCAGCATCCGGGACAGGGACACTGAAGCTTTCTTT	few	TRBD1	TRBV2	TRBJ1-1
CASSLLQGEGQPQHF	TGTGCCAGCAGCTTGCTACAGGGCGAAGGCCAGCCCCAGCATTTT	NA	NA	TRBV5-6	TRBJ1-5
CASRAVNTEAFF	TGTGCCAGCAGGGCAGTTAACACTGAAGCTTTCTTT	once	NA	TRBV2	TRBJ1-1
CASSPLGVSYNSPLHF	TGTGCCAGCTCCCCTCTCGGGGTTTCCTATAATTCACCCCTCCACTTT	NA	NA	TRBV18	TRBJ1-6
CATQLAGGAYEQYF	TGTGCCACCCAGCTAGCGGGGGGAGCCTACGAGCAGTACTTC	NA	TRBD2	TRBV27	TRBJ2-7
CASSLGLAGQEQYF	TGTGCCAGCAGCCTCGGACTAGCGGGTCAGGAGCAGTACTTC	once	TRBD2	TRBV7-8	TRBJ2-7
CASSYEGLAGGPEQFF	TGTGCCAGCAGTTACGAGGGACTAGCGGGAGGGCCTGAGCAGTTCTTC	NA	TRBD2	TRBV6-7	TRBJ2-1
CASRHLRVNEQFF	TGTGCCAGCAGGCATCTCAGGGTCAATGAGCAGTTCTTC	NA	NA	TRBV28	TRBJ2-1
CASSPLGEGNTGELFF	TGTGCCAGCAGTCCTCTTGGGGAGGGAAACACCGGGGAGCTGTTTTTT	NA	TRBD2	TRBV28	TRBJ2-2
CASGRTGLLSGANVLTF	TGTGCCAGCGGGAGGACAGGGCTCCTCTCTGGGGCCAACGTCCTGACTTTC	NA	TRBD1	TRBV5-6	TRBJ2-6
CASSYASGSNEQYF	TGTGCCAGCAGTTACGCTAGCGGGAGTAACGAGCAGTACTTC	few	TRBD2	TRBV6-6	TRBJ2-7
CAWTPGREEQFF	TGTGCCTGGACTCCGGGGCGGGAGGAGCAGTTCTTC	NA	TRBD2	TRBV30	TRBJ2-1
CASSPRDRYFYEQYF	TGTGCCAGCAGTCCACGGGACAGGTATTTCTACGAGCAGTACTTC	NA	TRBD1	TRBV28	TRBJ2-7
CASSLNEGRFGYTF	TGCGCCAGCAGCTTGAACGAGGGAAGATTTGGCTACACCTTC	few	NA	TRBV5-1	TRBJ1-2
CASSLAGVVWPQHF	TGTGCCAGCAGTTTAGCGGGGGTCGTGTGGCCCCAGCATTTT	NA	NA	TRBV28	TRBJ1-5
CASSPSASTDTQYF	TGTGCCAGCAGCCCTAGCGCCAGCACAGATACGCAGTATTTT	NA	NA	TRBV27	TRBJ2-3
CASGSQGGTEAFF	TGTGCTAGTGGTTCCCAGGGGGGAACTGAAGCTTTCTTT	NA	TRBD1	TRBV12-5	TRBJ1-1
CASSRRGGGTEAFF	TGTGCCAGCAGCCGCAGGGGAGGGGGCACTGAAGCTTTCTTT	NA	NA	TRBV9	TRBJ1-1
CAWSAVMEFSNQPQHF	TGTGCCTGGAGTGCAGTAATGGAGTTTAGCAATCAGCCCCAGCATTTT	NA	NA	TRBV30	TRBJ1-5
CASSIERGGPNTEAFF	TGTGCCAGTAGTATAGAAAGGGGGGGGCCGAACACTGAAGCTTTCTTT	NA	NA	TRBV19	TRBJ1-1
CASSPEGRAMISYNEQFF	TGTGCCAGCTCACCAGAGGGGAGGGCGATGATCTCCTACAATGAGCAGTTCTTC	NA	TRBD2	TRBV18	TRBJ2-1
CASSSRDRGTDTQYF	TGCGCCAGCAGCTCCCGGGACAGGGGGACAGATACGCAGTATTTT	NA	TRBD1	TRBV5-1	TRBJ2-3
CASSEVTINQPQHF	TGTGCCAGCAGTGAAGTTACAATTAATCAGCCCCAGCATTTT	NA	NA	TRBV6-1	TRBJ1-5
CASSYPGLAGGRETQYF	TGCGCCAGCAGCTACCCGGGACTAGCGGGAGGGCGGGAGACCCAGTACTTC	NA	TRBD2	TRBV5-1	TRBJ2-5
CSVEVGMNTEAFF	TGCAGCGTTGAAGTCGGGATGAACACTGAAGCTTTCTTT	NA	NA	TRBV29-1	TRBJ1-1
CASSPNFPRGTNEKLFF	TGTGCCAGCAGTCCCAATTTTCCCAGGGGAACTAATGAAAAACTGTTTTTT	NA	NA	TRBV27	TRBJ1-4
CASRYRVSSYEQYF	TGCGCCAGCAGATACAGGGTTAGCTCCTACGAGCAGTACTTC	NA	NA	TRBV5-1	TRBJ2-7
CASSLGTSGRAPFF	TGTGCCAGCAGTTTGGGGACTAGCGGGAGGGCCCCGTTCTTC	NA	TRBD2	TRBV27	TRBJ2-1
CASSKRGRGNTGELFF	TGTGCCAGCAGCAAGCGGGGGCGCGGGAACACCGGGGAGCTGTTTTTT	NA	TRBD2	TRBV7-8	TRBJ2-2
CASSVGPGGAYEQYF	TGTGCCAGCAGCGTAGGCCCAGGGGGTGCCTACGAGCAGTACTTC	NA	TRBD1	TRBV9	TRBJ2-7
CATSRDRGNPPLHF	TGTGCCACCAGTCGGGACAGGGGGAATCCACCCCTCCACTTT	NA	TRBD1	TRBV15	TRBJ1-6
CASSLGPGGESYEQYF	TGTGCCAGCAGCTTAGGCCCCGGAGGAGAATCCTACGAGCAGTACTTC	NA	NA	TRBV11-3	TRBJ2-7
CASSVDASGSLYTGELFF	TGTGCCAGCAGCGTAGACGCAAGCGGGAGCTTATACACCGGGGAGCTGTTTTTT	NA	TRBD2	TRBV9	TRBJ2-2
CASSQLAGGTLSYEQYF	TGTGCCAGCAGCCAACTAGCGGGAGGGACACTTTCCTACGAGCAGTACTTC	NA	TRBD2	TRBV7-3	TRBJ2-7
CASSRNREGETQYF	TGTGCCAGTAGTAGGAACAGGGAGGGGGAGACCCAGTACTTC	NA	NA	TRBV19	TRBJ2-5
CASSGGTYDEKLFF	TGCGCCAGCAGTGGCGGGACGTATGATGAAAAACTGTTTTTT	NA	NA	TRBV5-1	TRBJ1-4
CASSLSGLAAKAYEQYF	TGTGCCAGCAGTTTATCTGGACTAGCGGCGAAAGCCTACGAGCAGTACTTC	NA	TRBD2	TRBV27	TRBJ2-7
CASSLAGTGVYEQYF	TGTGCCAGCAGCTTGGCCGGGACAGGGGTCTACGAGCAGTACTTC	NA	TRBD1	TRBV5-8	TRBJ2-7
CSALGGPNEQFF	TGCAGCGCCCTTGGAGGGCCCAATGAGCAGTTCTTC	NA	NA	TRBV29-1	TRBJ2-1
CASRLGTGEFYGYTF	TGCGCCAGCAGACTCGGGACAGGGGAATTCTATGGCTACACCTTC	NA	TRBD1	TRBV5-1	TRBJ1-2
CASGSASGSGFYNEQFF	TGCGCCAGCGGCTCCGCTAGCGGGAGTGGCTTTTACAATGAGCAGTTCTTC	NA	TRBD2	TRBV5-1	TRBJ2-1
CASSLNPSADTQYF	TGTGCCAGCAGTTTAAACCCTAGCGCAGATACGCAGTATTTT	NA	NA	TRBV27	TRBJ2-3
CATQGSPNTGELFF	TGTGCCACACAGGGGTCCCCGAACACCGGGGAGCTGTTTTTT	once	TRBD1	TRBV28	TRBJ2-2
CASRTSGETQYF	TGTGCCAGTCGGACTAGCGGAGAGACCCAGTACTTC	NA	TRBD2	TRBV6-5	TRBJ2-5